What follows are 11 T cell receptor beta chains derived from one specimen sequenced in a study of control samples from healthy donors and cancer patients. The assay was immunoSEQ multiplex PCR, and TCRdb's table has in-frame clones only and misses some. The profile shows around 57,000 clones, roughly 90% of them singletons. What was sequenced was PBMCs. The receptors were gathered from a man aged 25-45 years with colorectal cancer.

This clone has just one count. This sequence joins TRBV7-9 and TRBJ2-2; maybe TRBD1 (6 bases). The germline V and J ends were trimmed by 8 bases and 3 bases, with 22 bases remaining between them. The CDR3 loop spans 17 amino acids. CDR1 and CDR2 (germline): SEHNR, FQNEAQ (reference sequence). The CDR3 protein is CASSKGERLRDTGELFF. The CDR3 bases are TGTGCCAGCTCTAAGGGGGAACGCCTGAGGGACACCGGGGAGCTGTTTTTT. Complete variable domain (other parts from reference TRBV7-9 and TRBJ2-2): DTGVSQNPRHKITKRGQNVTFRCDPISEHNRLYWYRQTLGQGPEFLTYFQNEAQLEKSRLLSDRFSAERPKGSFSTLEIQRTEQGDSAMYLCASSKGERLRDTGELFFGEGSRLTVL.

The CDR3 coding sequence is TGTGCCAGCAGCTTCACTGGTTCTTACGAGCAGTACTTC. Its protein is CASSFTGSYEQYF. This chain connects TRBV5-6 to TRBJ2-7; D gene unclear. V lost 2 bases and J 4 bases, leaving 10 bases between the germline ends. CDR1 is SGHDT and CDR2 is YYEEEE in the germline V gene. This CDR3 is 13 amino acids long. The full variable domain, completed using reference TRBV5-6 and TRBJ2-7, is DAGVTQSPTHLIKTRGQQVTLRCSPKSGHDTVSWYQQALGQGPQFIFQYYEEEERQRGNFPDRFSGHQFPNYSSELNVNALLLGDSALYLCASSFTGSYEQYFGPGTRLTVT.

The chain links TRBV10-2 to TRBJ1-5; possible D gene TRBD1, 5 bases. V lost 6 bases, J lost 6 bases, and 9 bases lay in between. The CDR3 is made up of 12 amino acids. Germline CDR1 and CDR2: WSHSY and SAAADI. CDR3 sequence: CASSQGSQPQHF. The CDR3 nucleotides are TGCGCCAGCAGCCAGGGATCTCAGCCCCAGCATTTT.

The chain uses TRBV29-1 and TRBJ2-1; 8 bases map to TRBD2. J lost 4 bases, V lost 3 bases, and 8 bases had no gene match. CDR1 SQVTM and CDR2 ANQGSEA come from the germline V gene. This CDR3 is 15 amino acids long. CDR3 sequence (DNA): TGCAGCGTTGATGGGGCGGGGGGTTCTTACAATGAGCAGTTCTTC. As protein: CSVDGAGGSYNEQFF.

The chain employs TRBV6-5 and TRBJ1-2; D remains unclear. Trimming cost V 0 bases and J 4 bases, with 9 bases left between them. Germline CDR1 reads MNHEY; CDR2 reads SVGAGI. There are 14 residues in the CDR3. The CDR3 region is CASSYSGLLYGYTF. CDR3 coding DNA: TGTGCCAGCAGTTACTCTGGCCTCCTCTATGGCTACACCTTC.

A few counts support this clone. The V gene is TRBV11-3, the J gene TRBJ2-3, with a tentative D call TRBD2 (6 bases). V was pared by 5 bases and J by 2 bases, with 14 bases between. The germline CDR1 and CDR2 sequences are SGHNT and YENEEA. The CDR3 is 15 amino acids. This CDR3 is CASSKTGLLTDTQYF. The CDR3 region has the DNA TGTGCCAGCAGCAAGACGGGACTGCTCACAGATACGCAGTATTTT.

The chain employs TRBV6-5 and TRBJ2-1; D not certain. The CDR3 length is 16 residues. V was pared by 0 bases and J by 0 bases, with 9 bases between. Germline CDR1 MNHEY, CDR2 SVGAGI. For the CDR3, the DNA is TGTGCCAGCAGTTACTCTTTTCCCAGCTCCTACAATGAGCAGTTCTTC. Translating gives CASSYSFPSSYNEQFF.

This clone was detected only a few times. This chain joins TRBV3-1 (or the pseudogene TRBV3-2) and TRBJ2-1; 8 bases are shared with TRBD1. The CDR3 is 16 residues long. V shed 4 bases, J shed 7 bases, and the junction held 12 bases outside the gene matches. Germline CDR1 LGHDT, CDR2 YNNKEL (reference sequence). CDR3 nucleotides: TGTGCCAGCAGCCTTGGCGCGAGACAGGGGAGTAATGAGCAGTTCTTC. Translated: CASSLGARQGSNEQFF.

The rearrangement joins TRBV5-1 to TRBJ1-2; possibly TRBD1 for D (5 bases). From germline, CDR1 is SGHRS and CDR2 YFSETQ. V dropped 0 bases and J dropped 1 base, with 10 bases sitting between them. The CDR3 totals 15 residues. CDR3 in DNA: TGCGCCAGCAGCTTGGACAGGTCTATTAACTATGGCTACACCTTC. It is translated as CASSLDRSINYGYTF.

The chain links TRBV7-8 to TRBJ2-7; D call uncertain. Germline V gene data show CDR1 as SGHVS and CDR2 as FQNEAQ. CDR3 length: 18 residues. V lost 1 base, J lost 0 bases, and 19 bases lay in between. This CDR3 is CASSLGSAWVLGSYEQYV. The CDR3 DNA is TGTGCCAGCAGCTTAGGATCCGCTTGGGTTCTGGGCTCCTACGAGCAGTACGTC.

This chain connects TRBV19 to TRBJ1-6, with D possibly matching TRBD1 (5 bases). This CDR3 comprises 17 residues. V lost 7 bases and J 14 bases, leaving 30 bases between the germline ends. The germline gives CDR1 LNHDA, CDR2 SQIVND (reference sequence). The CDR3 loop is CASTAKWGGTRGSTLHF. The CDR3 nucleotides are TGTGCCAGTACTGCTAAATGGGGCGGGACGAGGGGATCGACCCTCCACTTT. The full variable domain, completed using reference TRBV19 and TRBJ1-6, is DGGITQSPKYLFRKEGQNVTLSCEQNLNHDAMYWYRQDPGQGLRLIYYSQIVNDFQKGDIAEGYSVSREKKESFPLTVTSAQKNPTAFYLCASTAKWGGTRGSTLHFGNGTRLTVT.